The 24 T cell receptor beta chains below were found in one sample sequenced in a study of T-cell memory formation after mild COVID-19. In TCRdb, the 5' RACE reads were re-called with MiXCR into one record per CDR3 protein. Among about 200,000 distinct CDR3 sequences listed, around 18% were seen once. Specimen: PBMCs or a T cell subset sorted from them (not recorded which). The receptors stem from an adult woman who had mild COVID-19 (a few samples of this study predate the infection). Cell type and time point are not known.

In DNA, the CDR3 is TGCAGTGCTAGAGACGCTAGCGGGGGATCTGGCGAGCAGTACTTC. Amino acids: CSARDASGGSGEQYF. The chain links TRBV20-1 to TRBJ2-7; 10 bases line up with TRBD2. Germline loops: CDR1 DFQATT, CDR2 SNEGSKA (reference sequence). This CDR3 is built from 15 residues. V shed 0 bases, J shed 6 bases, and the junction held 8 bases outside the gene matches.

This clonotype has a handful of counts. The CDR3 loop reads CRTGQPGNQPQHF. The CDR3 nucleotides read TGCAGGACCGGACAGCCCGGCAATCAGCCCCAGCATTTT. The rearrangement uses TRBV20-1 and TRBJ1-5; possible D gene TRBD1, 6 bases. The CDR3 contains 13 residues. Germline loops: CDR1 DFQATT, CDR2 SNEGSKA (reference sequence).

CDR3 coding DNA: TGTGCCAGCAGATTTAGCCACACCGGGGAGCTGTTTTTT. This translates into CASRFSHTGELFF. The rearrangement joins TRBV3-1 to TRBJ2-2; D is ambiguous. Per germline, CDR1 LGHDT and CDR2 YNNKEL (reference sequence). The CDR3 extends over 13 amino acids. Trimming pared 6 bases from V and 3 bases from J, leaving 8 bases between.

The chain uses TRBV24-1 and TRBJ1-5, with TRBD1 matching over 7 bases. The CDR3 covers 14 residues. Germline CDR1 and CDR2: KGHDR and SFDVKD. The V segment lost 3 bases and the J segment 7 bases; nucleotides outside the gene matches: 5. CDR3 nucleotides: TGTGCCACCAGTGATACTACAGGGGAACAGCCCCAGCATTTT. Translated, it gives CATSDTTGEQPQHF.

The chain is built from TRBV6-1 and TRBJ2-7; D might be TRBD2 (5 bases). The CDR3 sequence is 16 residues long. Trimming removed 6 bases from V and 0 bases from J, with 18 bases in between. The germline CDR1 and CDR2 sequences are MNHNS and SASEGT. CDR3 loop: CASRQTGRGFSYEQYF. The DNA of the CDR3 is TGTGCCAGCAGACAAACTGGCCGAGGGTTCTCCTACGAGCAGTACTTC.

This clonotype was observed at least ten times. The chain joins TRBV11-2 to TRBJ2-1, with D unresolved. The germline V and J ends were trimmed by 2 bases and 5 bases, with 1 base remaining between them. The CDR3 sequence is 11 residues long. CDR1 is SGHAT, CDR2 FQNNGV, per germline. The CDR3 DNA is TGTGCCAGCAGCTTAAACAATGAGCAGTTCTTC. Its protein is CASSLNNEQFF.

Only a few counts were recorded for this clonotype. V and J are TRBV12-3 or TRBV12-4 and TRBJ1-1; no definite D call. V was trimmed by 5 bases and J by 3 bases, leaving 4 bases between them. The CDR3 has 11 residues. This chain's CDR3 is CASSPYTEAFF. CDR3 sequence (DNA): TGTGCCAGCAGTCCATACACTGAAGCTTTCTTT.

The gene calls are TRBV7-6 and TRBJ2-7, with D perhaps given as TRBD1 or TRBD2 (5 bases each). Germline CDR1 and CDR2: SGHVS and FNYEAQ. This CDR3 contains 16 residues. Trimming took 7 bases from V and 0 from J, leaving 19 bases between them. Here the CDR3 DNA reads TGTGCCAGCAACAACCCGGGCAGAGGGACCTCCTACGAGCAGTACTTC. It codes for CASNNPGRGTSYEQYF.

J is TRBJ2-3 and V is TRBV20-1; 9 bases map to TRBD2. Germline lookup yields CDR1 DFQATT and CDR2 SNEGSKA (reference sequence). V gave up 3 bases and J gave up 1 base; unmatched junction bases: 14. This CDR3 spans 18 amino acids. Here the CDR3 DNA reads TGCAGTGCTAGTCGCCCCGGACTAGCGCGGGGTGGCACAGATACGCAGTATTTT. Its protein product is CSASRPGLARGGTDTQYF.

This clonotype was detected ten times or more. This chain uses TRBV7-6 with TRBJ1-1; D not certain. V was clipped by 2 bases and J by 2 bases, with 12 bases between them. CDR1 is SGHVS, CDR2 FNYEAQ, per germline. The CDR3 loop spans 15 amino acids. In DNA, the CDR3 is TGTGCCAGCAGCTTAAATACAGTGGGTAACACTGAAGCTTTCTTT. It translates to CASSLNTVGNTEAFF.

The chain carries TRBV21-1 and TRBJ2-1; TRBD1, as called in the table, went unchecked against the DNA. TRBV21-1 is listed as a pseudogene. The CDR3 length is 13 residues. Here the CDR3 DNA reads TGTGCCAGCACCAAGTCGGACAGCAGACAGCAGTTCTTC. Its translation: CASTKSDSRQQFF.

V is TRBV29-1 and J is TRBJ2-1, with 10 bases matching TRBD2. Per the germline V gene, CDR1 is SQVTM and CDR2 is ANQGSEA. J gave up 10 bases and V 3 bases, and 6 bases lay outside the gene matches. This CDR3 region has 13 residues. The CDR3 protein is CSVDASGSGEQFF. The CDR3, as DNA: TGCAGCGTTGATGCTAGCGGGAGTGGCGAGCAGTTCTTC.

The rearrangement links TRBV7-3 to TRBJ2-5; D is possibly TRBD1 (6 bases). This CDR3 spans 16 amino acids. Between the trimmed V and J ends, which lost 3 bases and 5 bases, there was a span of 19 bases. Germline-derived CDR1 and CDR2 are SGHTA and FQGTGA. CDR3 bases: TGTGCCAGCAGCTTGGCCGGGACATCACCGGGCGAGACCCAGTACTTC. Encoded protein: CASSLAGTSPGETQYF.

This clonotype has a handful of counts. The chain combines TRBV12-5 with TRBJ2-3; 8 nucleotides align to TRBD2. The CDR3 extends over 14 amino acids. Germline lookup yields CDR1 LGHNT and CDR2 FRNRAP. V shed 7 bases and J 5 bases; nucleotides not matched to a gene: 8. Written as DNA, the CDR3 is TGTGCTAGTGTGTGGCGGGAGGTGAAAGATACGCAGTATTTT. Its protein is CASVWREVKDTQYF.

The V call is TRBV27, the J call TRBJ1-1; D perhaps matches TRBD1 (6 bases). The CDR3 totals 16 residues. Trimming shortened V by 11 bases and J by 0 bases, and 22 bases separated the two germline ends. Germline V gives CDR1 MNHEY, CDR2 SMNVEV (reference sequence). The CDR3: CASQGGVIGMNTEAFF. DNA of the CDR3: TGTGCCTCCCAAGGGGGGGTCATCGGCATGAACACTGAAGCTTTCTTT.

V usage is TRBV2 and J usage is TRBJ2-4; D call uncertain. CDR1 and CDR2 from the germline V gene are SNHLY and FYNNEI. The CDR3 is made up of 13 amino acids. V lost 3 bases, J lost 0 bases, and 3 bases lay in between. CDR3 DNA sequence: TGTGCCAGCAGTGATCTAGCCAAAAACATTCAGTACTTC. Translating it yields CASSDLAKNIQYF.

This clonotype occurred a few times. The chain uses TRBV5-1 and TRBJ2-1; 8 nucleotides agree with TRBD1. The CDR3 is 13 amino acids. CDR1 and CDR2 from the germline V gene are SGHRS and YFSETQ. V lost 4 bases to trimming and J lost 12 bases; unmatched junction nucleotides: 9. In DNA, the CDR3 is TGCGCCAGCAGCCCAGACAGGGGAAGGGGGCAGTTCTTC. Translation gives CASSPDRGRGQFF. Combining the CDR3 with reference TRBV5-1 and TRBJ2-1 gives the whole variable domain KAGVTQTPRYLIKTRGQQVTLSCSPISGHRSVSWYQQTPGQGLQFLFEYFSETQRNKGNFPGRFSGRQFSNSRSEMNVSTLELGDSALYLCASSPDRGRGQFFGPGTRLTVL.

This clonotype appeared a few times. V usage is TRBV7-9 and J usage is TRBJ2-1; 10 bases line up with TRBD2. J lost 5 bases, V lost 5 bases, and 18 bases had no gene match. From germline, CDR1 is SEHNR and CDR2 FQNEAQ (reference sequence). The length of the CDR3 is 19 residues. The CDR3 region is CASSGGRRTSGSVNNEQFF. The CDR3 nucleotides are TGTGCCAGCAGCGGGGGGCGCCGGACTAGCGGCTCTGTGAACAATGAGCAGTTCTTC.

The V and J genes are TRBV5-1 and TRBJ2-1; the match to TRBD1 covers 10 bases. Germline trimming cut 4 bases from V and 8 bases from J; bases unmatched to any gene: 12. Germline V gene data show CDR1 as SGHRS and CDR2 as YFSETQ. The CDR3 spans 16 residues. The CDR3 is CASSHPPDRGAYEQFF. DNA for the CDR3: TGCGCCAGCAGCCATCCTCCGGACAGGGGGGCTTATGAGCAGTTCTTC.

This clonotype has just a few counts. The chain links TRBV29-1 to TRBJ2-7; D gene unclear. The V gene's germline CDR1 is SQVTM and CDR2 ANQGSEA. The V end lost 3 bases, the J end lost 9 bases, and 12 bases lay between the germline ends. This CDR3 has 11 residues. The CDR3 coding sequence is TGCAGCGTTGATTTCCTCGGTGGGCAGTACTTC. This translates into CSVDFLGGQYF.

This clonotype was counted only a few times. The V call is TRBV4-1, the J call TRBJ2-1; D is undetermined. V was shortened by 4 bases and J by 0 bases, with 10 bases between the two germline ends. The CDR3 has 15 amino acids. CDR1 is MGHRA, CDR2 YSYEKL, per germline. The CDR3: CASSPSRSSYNEQFF. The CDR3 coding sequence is TGCGCCAGCAGCCCTTCTCGGAGCTCCTACAATGAGCAGTTCTTC.

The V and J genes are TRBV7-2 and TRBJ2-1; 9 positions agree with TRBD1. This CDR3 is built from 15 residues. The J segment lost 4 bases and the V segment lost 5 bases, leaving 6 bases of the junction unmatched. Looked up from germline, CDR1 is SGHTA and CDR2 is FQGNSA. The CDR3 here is CASSAGTGPYNEQFF. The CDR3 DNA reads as TGTGCCAGCAGCGCCGGGACAGGGCCTTACAATGAGCAGTTCTTC.

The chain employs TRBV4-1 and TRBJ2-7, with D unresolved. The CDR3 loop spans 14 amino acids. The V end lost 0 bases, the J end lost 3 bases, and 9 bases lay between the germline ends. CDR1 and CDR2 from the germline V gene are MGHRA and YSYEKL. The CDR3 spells CASSQDNRDYEQYF. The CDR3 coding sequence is TGCGCCAGCAGCCAAGATAACAGAGACTACGAGCAGTACTTC.

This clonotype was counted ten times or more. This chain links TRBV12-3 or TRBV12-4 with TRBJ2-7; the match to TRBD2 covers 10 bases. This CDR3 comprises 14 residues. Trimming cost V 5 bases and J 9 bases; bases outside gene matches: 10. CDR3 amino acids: CASSAVGLAAGQYF. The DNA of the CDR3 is TGTGCCAGCAGTGCGGTCGGACTAGCGGCCGGGCAGTACTTC.